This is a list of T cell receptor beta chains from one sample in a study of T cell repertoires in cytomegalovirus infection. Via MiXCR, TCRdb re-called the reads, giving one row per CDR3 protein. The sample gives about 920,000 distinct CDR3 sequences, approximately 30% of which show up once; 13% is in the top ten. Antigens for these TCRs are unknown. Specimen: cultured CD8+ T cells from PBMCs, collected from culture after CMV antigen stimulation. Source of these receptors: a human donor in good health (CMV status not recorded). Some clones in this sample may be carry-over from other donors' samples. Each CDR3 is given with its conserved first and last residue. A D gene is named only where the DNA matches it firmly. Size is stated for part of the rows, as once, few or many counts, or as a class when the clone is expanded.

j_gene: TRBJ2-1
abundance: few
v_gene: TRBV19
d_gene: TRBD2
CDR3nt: TGTGCCAGTAGTATAGGCCGGGACTACCTCTCTGAGCAGTTCTTC
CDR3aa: CASSIGRDYLSEQFF

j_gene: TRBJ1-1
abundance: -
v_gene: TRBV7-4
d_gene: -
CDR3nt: TGTGCCAGCAGCTTTTCGACAGACATGAACACTGAAGCTTTCTTT
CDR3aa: CASSFSTDMNTEAFF

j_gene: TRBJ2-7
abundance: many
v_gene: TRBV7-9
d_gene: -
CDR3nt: TGTGCCAGCAGCTTAGCGTGGCAGGGGAAGTACGAGCAGTACTTC
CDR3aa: CASSLAWQGKYEQYF

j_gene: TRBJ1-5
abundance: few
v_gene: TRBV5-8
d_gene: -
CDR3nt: TGTGCCAGCAGCTTGGCCCGGCCCTTTCAGCCCCAGCATTTT
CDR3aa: CASSLARPFQPQHF

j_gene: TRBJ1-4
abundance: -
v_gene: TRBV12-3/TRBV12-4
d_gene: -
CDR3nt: TGTGCCAGCAGTTTGTCCCATGAAAAACTGTTTTTT
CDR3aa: CASSLSHEKLFF

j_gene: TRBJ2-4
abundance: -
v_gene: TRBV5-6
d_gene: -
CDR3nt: TGTGCCAGCAGCTTGGCCGAGGGGAGGATTGCCAAAAACATTCAGTACTTC
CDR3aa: CASSLAEGRIAKNIQYF

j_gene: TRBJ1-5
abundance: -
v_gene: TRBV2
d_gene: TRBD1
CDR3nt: TGTGCCAGCAGCAAATTCCGGGACAGGACATATAGCAATCAGCCCCAGCATTTT
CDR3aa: CASSKFRDRTYSNQPQHF

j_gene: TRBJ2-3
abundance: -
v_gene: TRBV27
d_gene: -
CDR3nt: TGTGCCAGCGCAGCTTGGGGACTTCCTAGCACAGATACGCAGTATTTT
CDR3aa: CASAAWGLPSTDTQYF

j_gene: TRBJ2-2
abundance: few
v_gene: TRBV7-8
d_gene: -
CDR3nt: TGTGCCAGCAGCCATATTACAACGAACACCGGGGAGCTGTTTTTT
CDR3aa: CASSHITTNTGELFF

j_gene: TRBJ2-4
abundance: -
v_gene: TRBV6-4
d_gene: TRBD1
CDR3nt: TGTGCCAGCAGTGACTCGTACAGGGGGACCAAAAACATTCAGTACTTC
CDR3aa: CASSDSYRGTKNIQYF

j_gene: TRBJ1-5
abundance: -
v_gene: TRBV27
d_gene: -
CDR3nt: TGTGCCAGCAGTTCCCTCCCCATCACTAGCAATCAGCCCCAGCATTTT
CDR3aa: CASSSLPITSNQPQHF

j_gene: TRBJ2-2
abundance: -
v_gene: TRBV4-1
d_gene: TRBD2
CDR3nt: TGTGCCAGCAGCCAAGATCCTAGCGGGGGGCATACCGGGGAGCTGTTTTTT
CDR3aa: CASSQDPSGGHTGELFF

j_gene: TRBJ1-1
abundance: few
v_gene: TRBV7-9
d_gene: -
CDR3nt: TGTGCCAGCAGCCGTGGACAGTCGCCCACTGAAGCTTTCTTT
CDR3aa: CASSRGQSPTEAFF

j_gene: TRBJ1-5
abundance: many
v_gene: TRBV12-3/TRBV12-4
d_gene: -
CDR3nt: TGTGCCAGCAGTCCCCGCGGGGGTCTCAATCAGCCCCAGCATTTT
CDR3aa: CASSPRGGLNQPQHF

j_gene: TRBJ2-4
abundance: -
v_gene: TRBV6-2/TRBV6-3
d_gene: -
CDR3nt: TGTGCCAGCGGGGGGATCAAAAACATTCAGTACTTC
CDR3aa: CASGGIKNIQYF

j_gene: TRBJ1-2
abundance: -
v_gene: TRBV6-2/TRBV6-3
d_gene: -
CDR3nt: TGTGCCAGCAGTTGGGCGGCTCACCATGGCTACACCTTC
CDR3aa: CASSWAAHHGYTF

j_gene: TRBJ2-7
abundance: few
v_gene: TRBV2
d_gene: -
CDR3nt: TGTGCCAGCCTGGGGGTATCCTCCTACGAGCAGTACTTC
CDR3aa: CASLGVSSYEQYF

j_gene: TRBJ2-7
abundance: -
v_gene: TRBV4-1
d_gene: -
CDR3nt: TGCGCCAGCAGCCAAGAGAGGAGCTCCTACGAGCAGTACTTC
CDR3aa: CASSQERSSYEQYF

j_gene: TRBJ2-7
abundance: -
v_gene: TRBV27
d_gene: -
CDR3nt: TGTGCCAGCAGTTTTCTGGGGGCGAGACTCGAGCAGTACTTC
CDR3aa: CASSFLGARLEQYF

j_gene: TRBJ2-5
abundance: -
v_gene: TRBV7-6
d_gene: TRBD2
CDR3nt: TGTGCCAGCAGCTTAAGGAGCTTCGGGGGGTACCAAGAGACCCAGTACTTC
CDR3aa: CASSLRSFGGYQETQYF

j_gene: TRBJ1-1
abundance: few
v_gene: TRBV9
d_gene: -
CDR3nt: TGTGCCAGCAGCGTAGGGAGTCACACTGAAGCTTTCTTT
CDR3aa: CASSVGSHTEAFF

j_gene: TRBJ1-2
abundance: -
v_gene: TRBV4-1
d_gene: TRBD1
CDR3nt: TGCGCCACACTCAGCACAGGGGGAATCGGCTACACCTTC
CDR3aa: CATLSTGGIGYTF

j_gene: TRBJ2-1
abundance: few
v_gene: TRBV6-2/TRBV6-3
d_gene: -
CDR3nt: TGTGCCAGCAGCTCTAGCCGGTTCTACAATGAGCAGTTCTTC
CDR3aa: CASSSSRFYNEQFF

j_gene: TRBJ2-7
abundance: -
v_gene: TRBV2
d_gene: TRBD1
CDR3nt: TGTGCCAGAACACGGAGACAGGGCTCCTACGAGCAGTACTTC
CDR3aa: CARTRRQGSYEQYF

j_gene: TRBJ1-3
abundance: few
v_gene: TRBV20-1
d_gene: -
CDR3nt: TGCAGTGCTAGGCCGACAGGTCTTCCGGGAAACACCATATATTTT
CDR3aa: CSARPTGLPGNTIYF

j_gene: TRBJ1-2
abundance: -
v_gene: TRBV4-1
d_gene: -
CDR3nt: TGCGCCAGCAGCCAAGTGGGGACAAACTATGGCTACTCCTTC
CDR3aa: CASSQVGTNYGYSF

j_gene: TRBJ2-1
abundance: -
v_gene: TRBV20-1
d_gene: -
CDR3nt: TGCAGTGGGTTGTCCGGGGCCTCCTACAATGAGCAGTTCTTC
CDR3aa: CSGLSGASYNEQFF

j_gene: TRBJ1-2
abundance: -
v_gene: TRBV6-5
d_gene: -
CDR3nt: TGTGCCAGCAGTTACTACGGGGCTGGCTACACCTTC
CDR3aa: CASSYYGAGYTF

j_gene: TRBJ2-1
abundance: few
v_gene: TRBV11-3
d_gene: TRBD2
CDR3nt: TGTGCCAGCAGCTTAAGCGGGGGGCTGGGTGAGCAGTTCTTC
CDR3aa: CASSLSGGLGEQFF

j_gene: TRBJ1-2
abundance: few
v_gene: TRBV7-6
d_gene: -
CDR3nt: TGTGCCAGCAGCAAGTCATTTCGCTCTCGGTTCTATGGCTACACCTTC
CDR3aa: CASSKSFRSRFYGYTF

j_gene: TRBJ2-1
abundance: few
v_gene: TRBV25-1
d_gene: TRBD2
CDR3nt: TGTGCCAGCAGTGTCAGCGGGGGGGCCCTCAATGAGCAGTTCTTC
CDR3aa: CASSVSGGALNEQFF

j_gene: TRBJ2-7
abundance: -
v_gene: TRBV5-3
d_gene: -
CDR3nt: TGTGCCAGCAGCTTGAGGGCGGCAAGCTCCTACGAGCAGTACTTC
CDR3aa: CASSLRAASSYEQYF

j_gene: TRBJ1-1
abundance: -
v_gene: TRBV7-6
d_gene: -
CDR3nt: TGTGCCAGCAGCTTATCTGAAGGGGCGAACACTGAAGCTTTCTTT
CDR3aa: CASSLSEGANTEAFF

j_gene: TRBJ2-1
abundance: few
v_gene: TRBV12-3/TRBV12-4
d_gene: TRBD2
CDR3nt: TGTGCCAGCGGTGCGGGGGTCTCCTACAATGAGCAGTTCTTC
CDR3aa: CASGAGVSYNEQFF

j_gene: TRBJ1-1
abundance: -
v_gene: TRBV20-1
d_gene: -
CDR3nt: TGCAGTGCTATAGACCGGTCCCTCACTGAAGCTTTCTTT
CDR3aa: CSAIDRSLTEAFF

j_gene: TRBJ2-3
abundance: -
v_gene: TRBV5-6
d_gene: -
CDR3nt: TGTGCCAGCAGCCTGACACCACCGTCCACAGATACGCAGTATTTT
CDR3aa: CASSLTPPSTDTQYF

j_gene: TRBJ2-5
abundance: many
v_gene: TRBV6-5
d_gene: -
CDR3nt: TGTGCCAGCAGTTACTCGCCGGGACATGGACGAGCGGAGACCCAGTACTTC
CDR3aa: CASSYSPGHGRAETQYF

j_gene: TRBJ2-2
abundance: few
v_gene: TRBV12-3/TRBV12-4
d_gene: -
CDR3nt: TGTGCCAGCACCCAGGGGCTAGCCCTATTGGAGACCGGGGAGCTGTTTTTT
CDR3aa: CASTQGLALLETGELFF

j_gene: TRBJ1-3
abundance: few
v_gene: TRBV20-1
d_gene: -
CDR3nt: TGCAGTGTTATCGATAGGGGAAACACCATATATTTT
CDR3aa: CSVIDRGNTIYF

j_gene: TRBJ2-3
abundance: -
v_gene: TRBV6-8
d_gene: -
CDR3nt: TGTGCCAGCAGTCGTCGGACTGGCTTAGATACGCAGTATTTT
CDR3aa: CASSRRTGLDTQYF

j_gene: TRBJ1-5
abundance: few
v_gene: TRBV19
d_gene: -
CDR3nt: TGTGCCAGTAGTATTGGGCTTTGGAATCAGCCCCAGCATTTT
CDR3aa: CASSIGLWNQPQHF